Below, 13 T cell receptor beta chains from the same sample are listed, as sequenced in a study of vaccination effects on CD4 cells after COVID-19. The assay was immunoSEQ multiplex PCR, and TCRdb's table has in-frame clones only and misses some. The profile covers some 68,000 clones, with roughly 75% appearing a single time and about 3.7% taken by the ten largest. Expansion of antigen-specific CD4+ T cells with viral peptide pools was carried out by the ViraFEST assay before sequencing. Scientists isolated CD4+ T cells after a roughly 10-day culture period ended. Vaccine recipients had no previous SARS-CoV-2 infection; their nucleocapsid antibodies were negative. No antigen has been assigned to these receptors. The specimen was CD4+ T cells from PBMCs cultured with HCoV-OC43 spike peptides, collected before COVID-19 vaccination. The subset here: HCoV-OC43 spike overlapping peptide pool stimulation. These receptors were taken from a human donor who received a COVID-19 vaccine.

The chain carries TRBV30 and TRBJ2-7; D may match TRBD1 or TRBD2 (5 bases each). The ends were cut back, 5 bases at V and 1 base at J, with 18 bases in the middle. This CDR3 has 15 residues. CDR1 and CDR2 from the germline V gene are GTSNPN and SVGIG (reference sequence). DNA of the CDR3: TGTGCCTGGGGGTGGGATCCGGGACGGTCCTACGAGCAGTACGTC. This translates into CAWGWDPGRSYEQYV.

This clone was detected once. The chain employs TRBV6-6 and TRBJ2-1; D possibly corresponds to TRBD2 (6 bases). There are 15 residues in the CDR3. The germline V gene has CDR1 MNHNY and CDR2 SVGAGI (reference sequence). V shed 4 bases and J shed 5 bases, with 15 bases lying between them. The CDR3 protein is CASSLTGTGNNEQFF. CDR3 DNA sequence: TGTGCCAGCAGTTTAACCGGGACTGGGAACAATGAGCAGTTCTTC.

J is TRBJ2-2 and V is TRBV18, with D maybe TRBD2 (6 bases). The germline V gene has CDR1 KGHSH and CDR2 LQKENI. CDR3 size: 16 residues. Trimming removed 8 bases from V and 8 bases from J, with 24 bases in between. The CDR3 region is CASLINIAASSGELFF. CDR3 in DNA: TGTGCCAGCCTCATCAACATAGCGGCCAGTAGTGGGGAGCTGTTTTTT.

The rearrangement joins TRBV2 to TRBJ2-3; 7 bases are shared with TRBD1. From germline, CDR1 is SNHLY and CDR2 FYNNEI. J was trimmed by 5 bases and V by 7 bases; bases with no gene match: 12. The CDR3 totals 15 residues. The CDR3 spells CASTSQGISVDTQYF. CDR3 nucleotide sequence: TGTGCCAGCACCTCACAGGGGATTTCGGTAGATACGCAGTATTTT.

This chain links TRBV28 with TRBJ1-5; possibly TRBD1 for D (5 bases). The CDR3 runs 13 residues. The germline CDR1 and CDR2 sequences are MDHEN and SYDVKM. Trimming left V 4 bases short and J 9 bases short, with 13 bases between. As DNA, the CDR3 is TGTGCCAGCAGTTCCCCAGGGTTGGGGCCCCAGCATTTT. Translation: CASSSPGLGPQHF.

The CDR3 bases are TGTGCCATAAGACAGGGCTCGGGTGGAAACACCATATATTTT. Its translation: CAIRQGSGGNTIYF. V usage is TRBV10-3 and J usage is TRBJ1-3; 7 positions agree with TRBD1. Germline values: CDR1 ENHRY, CDR2 SYGVKD. The CDR3 sequence is 14 residues long. V shed 9 bases and J 3 bases; nucleotides not matched to a gene: 8.

This clone was observed once. This chain connects TRBV5-6 to TRBJ1-6; D is ambiguous. Germline CDR1 and CDR2: SGHDT and YYEEEE. CDR3 length: 14 amino acids. V was trimmed by 2 bases and J by 7 bases, leaving 10 bases between them. CDR3 amino acids: CASSFGRQNSPLHF. The CDR3 nucleotides read TGTGCCAGCAGCTTCGGACGGCAAAATTCACCCCTCCACTTT.

V gene TRBV30 combines with J gene TRBJ2-4, with TRBD1 matching 7 bases. The J segment lost 5 bases and the V segment lost 0 bases, leaving 4 bases of the junction unmatched. The CDR3 is made up of 14 amino acids. Germline V gene lookup returns CDR1 GTSNPN and CDR2 SVGIG (reference sequence). This chain's CDR3 is CAWSVRGWENIQYF. The CDR3 DNA is TGTGCCTGGAGTGTCAGGGGGTGGGAAAACATTCAGTACTTC.

This clone occurred a few times. V gene TRBV7-6 combines with J gene TRBJ2-2; 7 bases line up with TRBD1. Germline values: CDR1 SGHVS, CDR2 FNYEAQ. Unmatched junction bases numbered 14, after V lost 5 bases and J lost 5 bases. The CDR3 totals 17 residues. The CDR3 spells CASSPYRGGGVTGELFF. Here the CDR3 DNA reads TGTGCCAGCAGCCCGTACAGGGGCGGAGGTGTAACCGGGGAGCTGTTTTTT.

The genes are TRBV28 and TRBJ1-2; 8 bases line up with TRBD1. J was trimmed by 1 base and V by 5 bases; bases with no gene match: 9. The CDR3 is made up of 16 amino acids. CDR1 is MDHEN, CDR2 SYDVKM, per germline. As DNA, the CDR3 is TGTGCCAGCAGTACCTCCGGGACAGGTTATAACTATGGCTACACCTTC. Translation: CASSTSGTGYNYGYTF.

The chain couples TRBV19 to TRBJ2-4; possibly TRBD1 or TRBD2 for D (5 bases each). Germline V gene data show CDR1 as LNHDA and CDR2 as SQIVND (reference sequence). Trimming left V 3 bases short and J 0 bases short, with 24 bases between. The CDR3 contains 20 residues. The CDR3 bases are TGTGCCAGTAGTATGAGCTCCATTCCGCCTGGGACCTTAGCCAAAAACATTCAGTACTTC. Residues: CASSMSSIPPGTLAKNIQYF.

CDR3 protein: CASSQGQGRVQYV. The CDR3 DNA follows: TGTGCCAGCAGCCAAGGGCAGGGGAGGGTGCAGTACGTC. This chain links TRBV14 with TRBJ2-7; the D gene is possibly TRBD2 (7 bases). The germline gives CDR1 SGHDN, CDR2 FVKESK. This CDR3 region has 13 residues. V shed 1 base and J shed 9 bases, with 13 bases lying between them.

The chain couples TRBV6-2 or TRBV6-3 to TRBJ2-7; tentative D call: TRBD1 (6 bases). Germline CDR1 MNHEY, CDR2 SVGEGT. V lost 0 bases to trimming and J lost 7 bases, with 13 bases between them. This CDR3 contains 14 residues. CDR3 region: CASSYSLGAWEQYV. DNA for the CDR3: TGTGCCAGCAGTTACTCGCTGGGGGCCTGGGAGCAGTACGTC.